This T cell receptor beta chain was obtained from a study of blood T cell repertoires in COVID-19. On the study more broadly: Italy, Spain and the United States were the sources of the convalescent and acute COVID-19 samples. Sources were T cells, B-cell-depleted T cells, or PBMCs; the material itself was cDNA or gDNA.

Original methodology: Counts of nucleated cells, estimated from reference gene primer amplification, were obtained. Measured with immunoSEQ multiplex PCR; TCRdb has only the in-frame clones, and not every one. That table supplies the V and J calls and clone size; D and trimming were determined from the DNA. The data hold 300,000 or so clones, with roughly 90% observed a single time. CDR3 length: 13 amino acids. The V gene's germline CDR1 is MNHEY and CDR2 SMNVEV (reference sequence). The ends were cut back, 5 bases at V and 8 bases at J, with 15 bases in the middle. Patients from Seattle were sampled longitudinally, starting during active infection.

Sequenced: peripheral blood. This clonotype was obtained from a woman younger than 45 with COVID-19, enrolled during active disease. This chain connects TRBV27 to TRBJ1-2; unclear D gene. CDR3 nucleotide sequence: TGTGCCAGCAGTCCCCTTTCGAGTAAGGGCTACACCTTC. It encodes CASSPLSSKGYTF.